The 5 T cell receptor beta chains below were found in one sample sequenced in a study of blood T cell repertoires in COVID-19. This table comes from immunoSEQ multiplex PCR, and its TCRdb copy is limited to in-frame clones, with some not included. The repertoire holds about 190,000 clones, with about 93% as singletons. The sample consisted of peripheral blood. The receptor source for this set is a man between 45 and 60 years old with acute or convalescent COVID-19.

CDR3 protein: CASSPYYSGANVLTF. CDR3 coding DNA: TGTGCCAGCAGTCCGTATTACTCTGGGGCCAACGTCCTGACTTTC. The genes are TRBV6-5 and TRBJ2-6; D ambiguous. Germline values: CDR1 MNHEY, CDR2 SVGAGI. Trimming cost V 5 bases and J 0 bases, with 8 bases left between them. This CDR3 contains 15 residues.

The chain uses TRBV5-4 and TRBJ2-1; 11 bases are a match to TRBD2. Per germline, CDR1 SGHNT and CDR2 YYREEE (reference sequence). CDR3 length: 15 amino acids. J gave up 8 bases and V 7 bases, and 11 bases lay outside the gene matches. The CDR3 DNA reads as TGTGCCAGCGGAACTACTAGCGGGAGTTCGGATGAGCAGTTCTTC. This codes for CASGTTSGSSDEQFF.

This chain connects TRBV19 to TRBJ1-6; 11 bases map to TRBD1. V lost 5 bases, J lost 8 bases, and 2 bases stayed unmatched. Germline loops: CDR1 LNHDA, CDR2 SQIVND (reference sequence). The CDR3 has 14 amino acids. CDR3 sequence (DNA): TGTGCCAGTAGTCGGGGACAGGGGGATTCACCCCTCCACTTT. Translated, it gives CASSRGQGDSPLHF.

CDR3 loop: CASSLPREGQSYEQYV. The CDR3 nucleotides read TGTGCCAGTAGTTTACCCCGGGAGGGTCAGTCCTACGAGCAGTACGTC. This rearrangement joins TRBV19 to TRBJ2-7; 8 bases line up with TRBD2. Germline V gene sequence: CDR1 LNHDA, CDR2 SQIVND (reference sequence). V lost 5 bases to trimming and J lost 1 base; unmatched junction nucleotides: 10. This CDR3 region has 16 residues.

The chain joins TRBV4-2 to TRBJ2-2; possible D gene TRBD2, 5 bases. Germline CDR1 is LGHNA and CDR2 is YNFKEQ. The germline V and J ends were trimmed by 0 bases and 0 bases, with 8 bases remaining between them. The CDR3 consists of 16 residues. CDR3 DNA sequence: TGTGCCAGCAGCCAAGATAATAGCGCGAACACCGGGGAGCTGTTTTTT. It is translated as CASSQDNSANTGELFF.